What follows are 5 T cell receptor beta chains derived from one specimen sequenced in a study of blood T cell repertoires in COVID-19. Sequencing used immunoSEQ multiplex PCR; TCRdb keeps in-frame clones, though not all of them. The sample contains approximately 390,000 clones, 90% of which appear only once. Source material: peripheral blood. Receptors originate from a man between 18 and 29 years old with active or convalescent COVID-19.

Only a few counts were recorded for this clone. The CDR3 is CASSLAGVNEKLFF. CDR3 coding DNA: TGTGCCAGCAGCTTAGCAGGGGTTAATGAAAAACTGTTTTTT. The rearrangement uses TRBV7-2 and TRBJ1-4; TRBD1 is a possible D gene (5 bases). Trimming stripped 0 bases from V and 4 bases from J, with 6 bases between. The germline V gene encodes CDR1 SGHTA and CDR2 FQGNSA. CDR3 size: 14 residues.

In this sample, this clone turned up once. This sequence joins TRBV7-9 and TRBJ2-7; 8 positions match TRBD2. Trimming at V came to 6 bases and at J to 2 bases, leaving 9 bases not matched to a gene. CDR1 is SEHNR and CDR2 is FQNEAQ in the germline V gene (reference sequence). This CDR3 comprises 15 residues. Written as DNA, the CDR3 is TGTGCCAGCAGGCGGCTCGGGGGGGCTCCCTACGAGCAGTACTTC. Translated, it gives CASRRLGGAPYEQYF.

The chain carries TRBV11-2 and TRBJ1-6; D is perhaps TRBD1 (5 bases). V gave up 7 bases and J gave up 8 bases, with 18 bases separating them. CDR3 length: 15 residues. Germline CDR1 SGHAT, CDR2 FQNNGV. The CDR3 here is CASTYHQGLDSPLHF. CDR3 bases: TGTGCCAGCACCTACCACCAGGGTTTAGATTCACCCCTCCACTTT.

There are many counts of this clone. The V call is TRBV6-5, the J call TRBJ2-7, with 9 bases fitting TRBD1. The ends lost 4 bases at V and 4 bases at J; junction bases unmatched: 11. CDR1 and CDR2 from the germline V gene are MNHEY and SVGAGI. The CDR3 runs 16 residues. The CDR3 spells CASSSEAGTGMYEQYF. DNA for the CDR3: TGTGCCAGCAGTTCAGAAGCCGGGACAGGGATGTACGAGCAGTACTTC.

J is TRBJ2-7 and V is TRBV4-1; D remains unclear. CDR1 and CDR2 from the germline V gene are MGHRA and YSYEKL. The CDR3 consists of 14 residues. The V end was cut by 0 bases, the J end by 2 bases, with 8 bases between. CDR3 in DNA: TGCGCCAGCAGCCAAGAACACCCCGCCTACGAGCAGTACTTC. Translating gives CASSQEHPAYEQYF.